This T cell receptor beta chain stems from a study of CD8 T cells in ankylosing spondylitis. Findings and caveats of the study: Reportedly, disease-linked clones are significantly enriched in ankylosing spondylitis patients' matched synovial fluid. There were earlier reports of some motif variants in reactive arthritis synovial fluid and blood. A motif in TCR beta, a set of 8 or 9 highly homologous variants, appeared characteristic of ankylosing spondylitis blood. Clones linked with disease were CD8+ and fairly uncommon in the peripheral blood.

For this clonotype: Its specificity is unknown.

Quantitative 5'-RACE with molecular barcodes produced the TCR beta libraries. TCRdb redid the calling of the 5' RACE reads with MiXCR, one entry per CDR3 protein. The sample shows a few hundred thousand distinct CDR3 sequences, 7% to 9% of them seen only once. Looked up from germline, CDR1 is SEHNR and CDR2 is FQNEAQ (reference sequence). CDR3 size: 17 residues. J was trimmed by 2 bases and V by 5 bases; bases with no gene match: 11. Sequenced input: blood, either unsorted or a sorted T cell fraction (not recorded which). The J gene is TRBJ2-2, the V gene TRBV7-9; 7 nucleotides agree with TRBD1. This TCR came from a male donor with ankylosing spondylitis. CDR3 DNA sequence: TGTGCCAGCAGCCCAACCCCGGGACAGAAAAACACCGGGGAGCTGTTTTTT. As protein: CASSPTPGQKNTGELFF.